This T cell receptor beta chain was identified during a study of T cell repertoires in cytomegalovirus infection. V shed 4 bases and J shed 2 bases, with 10 bases lying between them. CDR3 length equals 14 residues. CDR1 and CDR2 (germline): MNHEY, SVGAGI. TCRdb reanalysed the reads using MiXCR and keeps one entry per CDR3 protein. Among a few hundred thousand distinct CDR3 sequences listed, roughly a sixth were seen once. This clonotype appeared a few times. The sequencing input was PBMCs. This rearrangement joins TRBV6-5 to TRBJ2-3; D remains unclear. The sequence was collected from a human donor in good health (CMV status not recorded). Some clones in this sample may be carry-over from other donors' samples. The CDR3 here is CASSSLVFTDTQYF. CDR3 nucleotides: TGTGCCAGCAGTTCCCTAGTTTTCACAGATACGCAGTATTTT.